This TCR beta chain was obtained from a study of shared clonotypes between healthy human individuals. Using immunoSEQ multiplex PCR, the repertoire was profiled, and TCRdb retains in-frame clones only, with some absent. The sample consists of about 600,000 clones, more than 95% of them appearing once. The source material was naive CD4+ T cells sorted from blood. Subset given: CD45RA+ positively selected. The sequence came from a woman aged 25 to 39 in good health.

The CDR3 sequence: CSVGGTDNTEAFF. CDR3 nucleotide sequence: TGCAGCGTTGGAGGGACAGACAACACTGAAGCTTTCTTT. This sequence joins TRBV29-1 and TRBJ1-1, with TRBD1 identical over 7 bases. The germline V gene encodes CDR1 SQVTM and CDR2 ANQGSEA. The CDR3 has 13 amino acids. With V trimmed by 4 bases and J by 2 bases, 4 bases remained unmatched.